These 12 T cell receptor beta chains share one sample of origin, sequenced in a study of cytotoxic CD8 clonotypes in ibrutinib-treated CLL. Sequenced by immunoSEQ multiplex PCR; TCRdb stores in-frame clones only, minus some. This table holds roughly 150,000 clones, 81% found once. The input for sequencing was PBMCs, taken after 12 months of ibrutinib treatment. The receptors originated from a human donor with chronic lymphocytic leukemia.

The rearrangement uses TRBV7-2 and TRBJ2-5; D is undetermined. The J call may be in error: the DNA end matches TRBJ2-7 better. Germline V gene sequence: CDR1 SGHTA, CDR2 FQGNSA. This CDR3 has 12 residues. CDR3 region: CASSLVGYEQYF. The CDR3 region has the DNA TGTGCCAGCAGCTTAGTGGGTTACGAGCAGTACTTC.

The rearrangement uses TRBV4-3 and TRBJ2-3, with unresolved D. Trimming cost V 0 bases and J 0 bases, with 7 bases left between them. Germline V gives CDR1 LGHNA, CDR2 YSLEER. The CDR3 consists of 15 residues. CDR3 amino acids: CASSQERVSTDTQYF. The CDR3 DNA is TGCGCCAGCAGCCAAGAACGAGTGAGCACAGATACGCAGTATTTT.

The chain employs TRBV6-1 and TRBJ1-5; D not resolved. Germline V gene lookup returns CDR1 MNHNS and CDR2 SASEGT. V dropped 2 bases and J dropped 3 bases, with 8 bases sitting between them. The CDR3 has 14 amino acids. CDR3 sequence: CASSEFGDNQPQHF. DNA for the CDR3: TGTGCCAGCAGTGAATTTGGGGACAATCAGCCCCAGCATTTT.

This clone was detected only once. V gene TRBV5-5 combines with J gene TRBJ1-2, with 11 nucleotides matching TRBD1. Germline values: CDR1 SGHKS, CDR2 YYEKEE (reference sequence). J lost 7 bases, V lost 0 bases, and 5 bases had no gene match. The length of the CDR3 is 15 residues. The CDR3: CASSLGPGTGGGYTF. CDR3 bases: TGTGCCAGCAGCTTGGGGCCGGGGACAGGGGGTGGCTACACCTTC.

J is TRBJ2-7 and V is TRBV28, with 7 bases lining up with TRBD1. V lost 3 bases, J lost 0 bases, and 2 bases stayed unmatched. Germline assignment: CDR1 MDHEN and CDR2 SYDVKM. The CDR3 has 14 residues. The DNA of the CDR3 is TGTGCCAGCAGTTTGGACAGGAGCTCCTACGAGCAGTACTTC. Protein product: CASSLDRSSYEQYF.

The genes are TRBV19 and TRBJ1-6, with 9 nucleotides matching TRBD1. Per germline, CDR1 LNHDA and CDR2 SQIVND (reference sequence). The CDR3 loop spans 16 amino acids. With V trimmed by 3 bases and J by 12 bases, 12 bases remained unmatched. CDR3 protein: CASSILTGTGYQPLHF. CDR3 sequence (DNA): TGTGCCAGTAGTATCCTCACCGGGACAGGGTATCAACCCCTCCACTTT.

CDR3 loop: CASSLNGGDTGELFF. In DNA, the CDR3 is TGCGCCAGCAGCTTGAACGGGGGAGACACCGGGGAGCTGTTTTTT. The chain recombines TRBV5-1 with TRBJ2-2, with D possibly being TRBD2 (6 bases). The CDR3 extends over 15 amino acids. V lost 1 base and J lost 3, with 10 bases in between. Germline loops: CDR1 SGHRS, CDR2 YFSETQ. The full variable domain, its missing parts supplied by reference TRBV5-1 and TRBJ2-2, is KAGVTQTPRYLIKTRGQQVTLSCSPISGHRSVSWYQQTPGQGLQFLFEYFSETQRNKGNFPGRFSGRQFSNSRSEMNVSTLELGDSALYLCASSLNGGDTGELFFGEGSRLTVL.

V gene TRBV2 combines with J gene TRBJ2-1, with TRBD1 matching 7 bases. This CDR3 comprises 16 residues. The germline gives CDR1 SNHLY, CDR2 FYNNEI. Losses at the gene ends were 2 bases for V and 3 bases for J; bases not matched to a gene: 7. The CDR3 sequence is CASSEQLTGIYNEQFF. CDR3 in DNA: TGTGCCAGCAGTGAACAGTTGACAGGGATCTACAATGAGCAGTTCTTC.

This clone was observed once. This chain links TRBV25-1 with TRBJ1-2; no reliable D call. This CDR3 contains 14 residues. CDR1 MGHDK and CDR2 SYGVNS come from the germline V gene. Trimming cost V 3 bases and J 5 bases, with 13 bases left between them. CDR3 in DNA: TGTGCCAGCAGTGAGCTGCGTTGGGAGTATGGCTACACCTTC. Its translation: CASSELRWEYGYTF.

This clone was seen many times. The chain joins TRBV4-1 to TRBJ1-4; tentative D call: TRBD1 (5 bases). The V end lost 0 bases, the J end lost 7 bases, and 12 bases lay between the germline ends. The CDR3 extends over 15 amino acids. Germline CDR1 reads MGHRA; CDR2 reads YSYEKL. Here the CDR3 DNA reads TGCGCCAGCAGCCAAGAAAGGGTCAGGGCTGAAAAACTGTTTTTT. Translated: CASSQERVRAEKLFF.

The V call is TRBV29-1, the J call TRBJ1-1; no definite D call. The CDR3 covers 10 residues. Germline V CDR1 and CDR2: SQVTM, ANQGSEA. The V gene lost 8 bases and the J gene lost 3 bases, with 7 bases spanning the gap. The CDR3 here is CSILDTEAFF. In DNA, the CDR3 is TGCAGCATTTTGGACACTGAAGCTTTCTTT. Drawing the rest from reference TRBV29-1 and TRBJ1-1, the complete variable domain is SAVISQKPSRDICQRGTSLTIQCQVDSQVTMMFWYRQQPGQSLTLIATANQGSEATYESGFVIDKFPISRPNLTFSTLTVSNMSPEDSSIYLCSILDTEAFFGQGTRLTVV.

This chain links TRBV19 with TRBJ2-7, with no clear D. Germline CDR1 and CDR2: LNHDA and SQIVND (reference sequence). Trimming stripped 2 bases from V and 0 bases from J, with 11 bases between. The CDR3 runs to 15 residues. CDR3 sequence reads: CASSIQDVSSYEQYF. The CDR3 bases are TGTGCCAGTAGTATACAGGACGTAAGCTCCTACGAGCAGTACTTC.